Presented here are 16 T cell receptor beta chains from one specimen sequenced in a study of T-cell memory formation after mild COVID-19. Each CDR3 protein is one row after TCRdb ran MiXCR on the 5' RACE reads. The sample carries about 88,000 distinct CDR3 sequences, more than 20% recorded once. The sequenced sample consisted of PBMCs or a T cell subset sorted from them (not recorded which). The receptors stem from a man aged 18 to 35 who had mild COVID-19 (a few samples of this study predate the infection). Cell type and time point are not known.

This clonotype was observed a handful of times. This chain links TRBV6-5 with TRBJ2-7; 12 bases are shared with TRBD2. Germline CDR1 and CDR2: MNHEY and SVGAGI. The CDR3 runs to 15 residues. The junction had 6 bases not matched to a gene; V was cut back by 6 bases and J by 3 bases. The CDR3 DNA is TGTGCCAGCAGCCAAGGACTAGCGGGAAACTACGAGCAGTACGTC. It specifies CASSQGLAGNYEQYV.

J is TRBJ1-6 and V is TRBV6-5, with D unclear. CDR1 and CDR2 (germline): MNHEY, SVGAGI. Trimming left V 4 bases short and J 10 bases short, with 20 bases between. The CDR3 loop spans 16 amino acids. The CDR3 coding sequence is TGTGCCAGCAGTTTCGGCCCAATTAGCTCCGAGTCACCCCTCCACTTT. Encoded protein: CASSFGPISSESPLHF.

This clonotype occurred a few times. V and J are TRBV6-5 and TRBJ2-3, with 8 positions matching TRBD1. Germline V gives CDR1 MNHEY, CDR2 SVGAGI. The length of the CDR3 is 17 residues. Trimming removed 0 bases from V and 4 bases from J; junction bases left unmatched: 9. The CDR3 is CASSYSLDRDRPDTQYF. CDR3 coding DNA: TGTGCCAGCAGTTACTCATTGGACAGGGATCGTCCAGATACGCAGTATTTT.

This clonotype was counted only a few times. The rearrangement joins TRBV5-1 to TRBJ2-3; possibly TRBD2 for D (6 bases). Germline lookup yields CDR1 SGHRS and CDR2 YFSETQ. Trimming pared 4 bases from V and 5 bases from J, leaving 17 bases between. This CDR3 comprises 15 residues. CDR3 coding DNA: TGCGCCAGCAGCCCCCCAGCGGGTTTAGGAGATACGCAGTATTTT. This translates into CASSPPAGLGDTQYF. Full variable domain (remainder filled in from reference TRBV5-1 and TRBJ2-3): KAGVTQTPRYLIKTRGQQVTLSCSPISGHRSVSWYQQTPGQGLQFLFEYFSETQRNKGNFPGRFSGRQFSNSRSEMNVSTLELGDSALYLCASSPPAGLGDTQYFGPGTRLTVL.

In this sample, this clonotype turned up a few times. The rearrangement joins TRBV28 to TRBJ1-3, with TRBD1 matching 9 bases. Per germline, CDR1 MDHEN and CDR2 SYDVKM. The CDR3 has 15 amino acids. The J segment lost 4 bases and the V segment lost 1 base, leaving 2 bases of the junction unmatched. The CDR3 DNA follows: TGTGCCAGCAGTTTATACAGGGGGCAAGGAAACACCATATATTTT. It encodes CASSLYRGQGNTIYF.

J is TRBJ2-7 and V is TRBV28; D might be TRBD1 (5 bases). Germline-derived CDR1 and CDR2 are MDHEN and SYDVKM. The CDR3 length is 13 residues. V gave up 6 bases and J gave up 6 bases, with 15 bases separating them. The CDR3 loop is CASSTIRVPEQYV. CDR3 nucleotides: TGTGCCAGCAGCACCATCAGGGTACCCGAGCAGTACGTC.

The chain combines TRBV4-3 with TRBJ2-1; TRBD1 or TRBD2 may be the D gene (5 bases each). The CDR3 has 16 residues. CDR1 is LGHNA, CDR2 YSLEER, per germline. V lost 4 bases and J lost 4, with 17 bases in between. The CDR3: CASSPWTGTGYNEQFF. As DNA, the CDR3 is TGCGCCAGCAGCCCGTGGACCGGGACGGGTTACAATGAGCAGTTCTTC.

The chain joins TRBV7-9 to TRBJ1-1, with 9 nucleotides matching TRBD1. In germline, CDR1 is SEHNR, CDR2 FQNEAQ (reference sequence). J was trimmed by 11 bases and V by 5 bases; bases with no gene match: 9. This CDR3 comprises 13 residues. The CDR3 spells CASSPPGTGQAFF. CDR3 in DNA: TGTGCCAGCAGCCCTCCCGGGACAGGGCAGGCTTTCTTT.

The rearrangement uses TRBV5-1 and TRBJ2-7; 7 nucleotides line up with TRBD1. This CDR3 is built from 13 residues. Germline CDR1 is SGHRS and CDR2 is YFSETQ. Losses at the gene ends were 4 bases for V and 3 bases for J; bases not matched to a gene: 4. CDR3 in amino acids: CASSPRQGYEQYF. In DNA, the CDR3 is TGCGCCAGCAGCCCGAGACAGGGCTACGAGCAGTACTTC.

The chain couples TRBV6-2 or TRBV6-3 to TRBJ2-1; 15 bases match TRBD2. This CDR3 comprises 17 residues. The germline V gene encodes CDR1 MNHEY and CDR2 SVGEGT. V shed 10 bases, J shed 1 base, and the junction held 8 bases outside the gene matches. Written as DNA, the CDR3 is TGTGCCATTTATCCCGGGACTAGCGGGGGGTCCTACAATGAGCAGTTCTTC. Translating it yields CAIYPGTSGGSYNEQFF.

This clonotype was seen only a few times. V is TRBV11-2 and J is TRBJ2-3, with 7 bases matching TRBD2. The CDR3 runs 15 residues. The J segment lost 0 bases and the V segment lost 5 bases, leaving 5 bases of the junction unmatched. From germline, CDR1 is SGHAT and CDR2 FQNNGV. The CDR3 here is CASSRGTTSTDTQYF. The CDR3 DNA follows: TGTGCCAGCAGCCGAGGGACTACCAGCACAGATACGCAGTATTTT.

The chain has TRBV2 and TRBJ2-7; possible D gene TRBD2, 5 bases. With 3 bases removed from V and 2 bases from J, the gap between germline ends came to 11 bases. The CDR3 has 14 residues. CDR1 is SNHLY and CDR2 is FYNNEI in the germline V gene. CDR3 loop: CASSDPRTAYEQYF. CDR3 DNA: TGTGCCAGCAGTGACCCCAGGACTGCCTACGAGCAGTACTTC.

The V and J genes are TRBV5-1 and TRBJ2-7, with a tentative D call TRBD2 (5 bases). CDR3 size: 13 residues. Trimming took 0 bases from V and 5 from J, leaving 9 bases between them. Germline-derived CDR1 and CDR2 are SGHRS and YFSETQ. The CDR3 DNA sequence: TGCGCCAGCAGCTTGGAACCCGGGGACGAGCAGTACTTC. Translating gives CASSLEPGDEQYF.

V usage is TRBV4-2 and J usage is TRBJ2-7; a possible D gene is TRBD2 (5 bases). Trimming took 1 base from V and 0 from J, leaving 16 bases between them. CDR1 is LGHNA, CDR2 YNFKEQ, per germline. The CDR3 contains 17 residues. The CDR3 region is CASSQGRTGINSYEQYF. The CDR3 region has the DNA TGTGCCAGCAGCCAAGGGAGAACGGGAATTAACTCCTACGAGCAGTACTTC.

The gene calls are TRBV6-5 and TRBJ2-3, with D perhaps matching TRBD1 or TRBD2 (5 bases each). Between the trimmed V and J ends, which lost 6 bases and 7 bases, there was a span of 11 bases. This CDR3 has 12 amino acids. The V gene's germline CDR1 is MNHEY and CDR2 SVGAGI. The CDR3 region is CASRGDRHTQYF. CDR3 DNA: TGTGCCAGCAGGGGGGATAGGCATACGCAGTATTTT.

This clonotype has only a few counts. The V call is TRBV24-1, the J call TRBJ2-7; possibly TRBD1 for D (5 bases). The CDR3 runs to 14 residues. Trimming pared 5 bases from V and 5 bases from J, leaving 15 bases between. Germline assignment: CDR1 KGHDR and CDR2 SFDVKD. The DNA of the CDR3 is TGTGCCACCAGTGCCTCGACAGTGTTCGACGAGCAGTACTTC. It translates to CATSASTVFDEQYF.